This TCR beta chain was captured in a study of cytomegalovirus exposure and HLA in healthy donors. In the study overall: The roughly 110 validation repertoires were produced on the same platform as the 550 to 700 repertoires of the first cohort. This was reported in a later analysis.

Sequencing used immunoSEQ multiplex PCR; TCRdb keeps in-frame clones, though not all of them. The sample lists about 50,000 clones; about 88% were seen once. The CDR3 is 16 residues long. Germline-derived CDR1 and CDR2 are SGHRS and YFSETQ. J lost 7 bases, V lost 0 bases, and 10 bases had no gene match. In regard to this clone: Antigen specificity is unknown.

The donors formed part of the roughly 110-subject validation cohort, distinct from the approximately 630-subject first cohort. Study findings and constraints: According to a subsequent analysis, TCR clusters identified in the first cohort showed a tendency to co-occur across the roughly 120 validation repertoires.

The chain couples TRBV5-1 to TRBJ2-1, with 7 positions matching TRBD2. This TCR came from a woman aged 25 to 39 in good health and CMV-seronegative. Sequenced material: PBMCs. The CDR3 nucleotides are TGCGCCAGCAGCTTGGATTACGCGGGAGCCTGGAATGAGCAGTTCTTC. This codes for CASSLDYAGAWNEQFF.